At least ten counts were recorded for the clone carrying this T cell receptor beta chain. The beta constant-region primer was an equimolar mix of two oligonucleotides covering TRBC1 and TRBC2. TCRdb analysed the UMI-ligation and nested PCR reads with MiXCR anew, one entry per CDR3 protein. The sample lists 84,000 or so distinct CDR3 sequences, 7% occurring once. The CDR3 is 15 amino acids. With V trimmed by 3 bases and J by 4 bases, 6 bases remained unmatched. Germline V gene data show CDR1 as LNHNV and CDR2 as YYDKDF (reference sequence). This sample was included in a study of naive and memory T cell subsets.

This chain joins TRBV15 and TRBJ2-1, with 7 bases matching TRBD2. This sequence was found in a human donor in good health. Specimen: central memory CD4+ T cells from blood. CDR3 DNA: TGTGCCACCAGCAGGTCCGGGACTAAATACAATGAGCAGTTCTTC. Translation gives CATSRSGTKYNEQFF.